These 25 T cell receptor beta chains were all obtained from the same sample, sequenced in a study of control samples from healthy donors and cancer patients. The assay was immunoSEQ multiplex PCR, and TCRdb's table has in-frame clones only and misses some. The table includes 120,000 or so clones, roughly 84% detected once. The sequenced material came from blood. Source of these receptors: a man aged 40-49 years in good health.

The rearrangement links TRBV11-1 to TRBJ2-7, with D possibly matching TRBD2 (6 bases). Germline loops: CDR1 SGHAT, CDR2 FQDESV (reference sequence). V gave up 3 bases and J gave up 3 bases, with 9 bases separating them. There are 13 residues in the CDR3. DNA for the CDR3: TGTGCCAGCAGCTTGGAGGGGAACTACGAGCAGTACTTC. This gives the protein CASSLEGNYEQYF.

This clone has only a few counts. The rearrangement joins TRBV5-4 to TRBJ2-3, with unresolved D. The V gene's germline CDR1 is SGHNT and CDR2 YYREEE (reference sequence). V was clipped by 2 bases and J by 3 bases, with 4 bases between them. This CDR3 is built from 12 residues. CDR3 loop: CASSFGTDTQYF. The DNA for the CDR3 is TGTGCCAGCAGCTTCGGTACAGATACGCAGTATTTT.

V is TRBV11-1 and J is TRBJ2-3; the match to TRBD1 covers 7 bases. V lost 6 bases and J lost 3; bases outside the gene matches: 3. Per germline, CDR1 SGHAT and CDR2 FQDESV (reference sequence). The CDR3 length is 13 residues. In DNA, the CDR3 is TGTGCCAGCAGAGACAGGGCAACAGATACGCAGTATTTT. Its protein product is CASRDRATDTQYF.

This rearrangement joins TRBV5-4 to TRBJ2-1; 8 bases map to TRBD2. Germline trimming cut 4 bases from V and 0 bases from J; bases unmatched to any gene: 9. CDR1 SGHNT and CDR2 YYREEE come from the germline V gene (reference sequence). This CDR3 spans 17 amino acids. In nucleotides, the CDR3 is TGTGCCAGCAGCCCGGGTGGGACTAGGAGCTCCTACAATGAGCAGTTCTTC. Its protein is CASSPGGTRSSYNEQFF.

The chain recombines TRBV6-6 with TRBJ1-2; TRBD1 agrees at 8 bases. The V gene's germline CDR1 is MNHNY and CDR2 SVGAGI (reference sequence). J gave up 5 bases and V 2 bases, and 4 bases lay outside the gene matches. This CDR3 is built from 14 residues. CDR3 region: CASSYHDRGYGYTF. The CDR3 DNA follows: TGTGCCAGCAGTTACCACGACAGGGGTTATGGCTACACCTTC.

This clone has a handful of counts. The chain joins TRBV6-4 to TRBJ1-2; D gene unclear. V lost 2 bases to trimming and J lost 4 bases, with 11 bases between them. The germline gives CDR1 MRHNA, CDR2 SNTAGT. This CDR3 has 14 amino acids. DNA for the CDR3: TGTGCCAGCAGTGACACGTCAGAAGGCTATGGCTACACCTTC. Amino acids: CASSDTSEGYGYTF.

The chain carries TRBV29-1 and TRBJ2-7; TRBD1 matches 8 bases. Losses at the gene ends were 7 bases for V and 7 bases for J; bases not matched to a gene: 9. This CDR3 is 12 amino acids long. Germline V lookup: CDR1 SQVTM, CDR2 ANQGSEA. The CDR3 coding sequence is TGCAGCGCACGTCAGGGGGCGCGTGAGCAGTACTTC. Translating gives CSARQGAREQYF.

The rearrangement links TRBV7-7 to TRBJ2-3, with 7 bases matching TRBD2. The CDR3 has 16 residues. Trimming took 2 bases from V and 2 from J; bases not matched to a gene: 7. Germline V gene lookup returns CDR1 SSHAT and CDR2 FNYEAQ (reference sequence). CDR3 DNA sequence: TGTGCCAGCAGCTTAACGTCGGGGGGAACCACAGATACGCAGTATTTT. Amino acids: CASSLTSGGTTDTQYF. Full variable domain (remainder filled in from reference TRBV7-7 and TRBJ2-3): GAGVSQSPRYKVTKRGQDVTLRCDPISSHATLYWYQQALGQGPEFLTYFNYEAQPDKSGLPSDRFSAERPEGSISTLTIQRTEQRDSAMYRCASSLTSGGTTDTQYFGPGTRLTVL.

This sequence joins TRBV12-3 or TRBV12-4 and TRBJ1-2; the D is unclear. Trimming pared 7 bases from V and 5 bases from J, leaving 11 bases between. This CDR3 is 12 amino acids long. CDR3 loop: CASTPGVYGYTF. The CDR3, as DNA: TGTGCCAGCACCCCCGGAGTTTATGGCTACACCTTC.

The rearrangement joins TRBV7-7 to TRBJ2-1; 8 bases fit TRBD2. Germline values: CDR1 SSHAT, CDR2 FNYEAQ (reference sequence). Trimming at V came to 1 base and at J to 3 bases, leaving 5 bases not matched to a gene. The CDR3 is 16 residues long. The CDR3 protein is CASSLGGGSNYNEQFF. The CDR3 bases are TGTGCCAGCAGCTTAGGCGGGGGGAGCAACTACAATGAGCAGTTCTTC.

The chain recombines TRBV7-2 with TRBJ1-3, with D possibly being TRBD1 (6 bases). CDR1 and CDR2 (germline): SGHTA, FQGNSA. V gave up 4 bases and J gave up 2 bases, with 12 bases separating them. CDR3 length equals 15 residues. The CDR3 region has the DNA TGTGCCAGCAGCTCAGAGGGGGGAACTGGAAACACCATATATTTT. It specifies CASSSEGGTGNTIYF. The whole variable domain, filled in from reference TRBV7-2 and TRBJ1-3, reads GAGVSQSPSNKVTEKGKDVELRCDPISGHTALYWYRQSLGQGLEFLIYFQGNSAPDKSGLPSDRFSAERTGGSVSTLTIQRTQQEDSAVYLCASSSEGGTGNTIYFGEGSWLTVV.

V and J are TRBV19 and TRBJ2-7, with D uncertain. The V end was cut by 3 bases, the J end by 3 bases, with 3 bases between. The CDR3 contains 11 residues. Per the germline V gene, CDR1 is LNHDA and CDR2 is SQIVND (reference sequence). The CDR3 protein is CASSMGYEQYF. The DNA of the CDR3 is TGTGCCAGTAGTATGGGCTACGAGCAGTACTTC.

This chain connects TRBV29-1 to TRBJ1-1; D is ambiguous. CDR3 length: 13 amino acids. Germline CDR1 and CDR2: SQVTM and ANQGSEA. V lost 7 bases and J 4 bases, leaving 16 bases between the germline ends. For the CDR3, the DNA is TGCAGCGCTCAAGAGGGATTTTTCACTGAAGCTTTCTTT. It codes for CSAQEGFFTEAFF.

This clone was picked up a small number of times. The gene calls are TRBV24-1 and TRBJ2-5; 7 positions agree with TRBD1. Trimming took 10 bases from V and 1 from J; bases not matched to a gene: 5. CDR1 and CDR2 (germline): KGHDR, SFDVKD. This CDR3 spans 13 amino acids. CDR3 DNA sequence: TGTGCCACTAAAGACAGGGTCCAAGAGACCCAGTACTTC. Amino acid sequence: CATKDRVQETQYF.

The V call is TRBV2, the J call TRBJ1-5; 10 positions match TRBD1. V shed 5 bases, J shed 7 bases, and the junction held 5 bases outside the gene matches. CDR3 size: 14 residues. CDR1 is SNHLY and CDR2 is FYNNEI in the germline V gene. CDR3 sequence: CASSQTGGYQPQHF. The CDR3 DNA reads TGTGCCAGCAGTCAGACAGGGGGCTACCAGCCCCAGCATTTT.

The chain joins TRBV3-1 (or the pseudogene TRBV3-2) to TRBJ1-2; D is ambiguous. The CDR3 spans 17 residues. Trimming stripped 1 base from V and 0 bases from J, with 15 bases between. In germline, CDR1 is LGHDT, CDR2 YNNKEL (reference sequence). The CDR3 protein is CASSQGTADKANYGYTF. The CDR3, as DNA: TGTGCCAGCAGCCAAGGGACGGCGGATAAAGCTAACTATGGCTACACCTTC.

The CDR3 loop reads CASSESGTGGWKAFF. CDR3 sequence (DNA): TGCGCCAGCAGTGAGTCTGGGACAGGGGGTTGGAAAGCTTTCTTT. V gene TRBV10-1 combines with J gene TRBJ1-1, with 11 nucleotides matching TRBD1. After removal of 0 bases from V and 9 bases from J, the junction contained 6 bases not matched to a gene. Germline V lookup: CDR1 WNHNN, CDR2 SYGVQD (reference sequence). This CDR3 has 15 residues.

This chain joins TRBV19 and TRBJ2-3; D call uncertain. The CDR3 has 12 residues. Between the trimmed V and J ends, which lost 8 bases and 2 bases, there was a span of 8 bases. Germline CDR1 LNHDA, CDR2 SQIVND (reference sequence). CDR3 loop: CASSSFTDTQYF. In nucleotides, the CDR3 is TGTGCCAGTTCGTCTTTCACAGATACGCAGTATTTT.

The chain employs TRBV29-1 and TRBJ1-2; 7 nucleotides agree with TRBD1. Trimming at V came to 6 bases and at J to 4 bases, leaving 8 bases not matched to a gene. The CDR3 extends over 13 amino acids. CDR1 is SQVTM, CDR2 ANQGSEA, per germline. CDR3 coding DNA: TGCAGCGTCCCTCATGCAGGGGGCTATGGCTACACCTTC. As protein: CSVPHAGGYGYTF.

This chain uses TRBV18 with TRBJ1-2, with 10 bases aligning to TRBD1. From germline, CDR1 is KGHSH and CDR2 LQKENI. V dropped 0 bases and J dropped 6; count of bases not matched to a gene: 4. The CDR3 loop spans 15 amino acids. For the CDR3, the DNA is TGTGCCAGCTCACCACCCGACAGGGGGCCGGATGGCTACACCTTC. Translating gives CASSPPDRGPDGYTF.

The genes are TRBV4-3 and TRBJ2-2; TRBD1 aligns across 11 bases. CDR1 LGHNA and CDR2 YSLEER come from the germline V gene. The CDR3 is 18 amino acids. The ends lost 2 bases at V and 6 bases at J; junction bases unmatched: 11. CDR3 in DNA: TGCGCCAGCAGCCAAAAGCTATCCGGGACAGGGGGTCCCGGGGAGCTGTTTTTT. Its protein product is CASSQKLSGTGGPGELFF.

The rearrangement links TRBV7-2 to TRBJ2-1; the D is unclear. The CDR3 length is 13 residues. CDR1 SGHTA and CDR2 FQGNSA come from the germline V gene. V gave up 2 bases and J gave up 6 bases, with 8 bases separating them. The CDR3 DNA follows: TGTGCCAGCAGCTTATCCCCGATCAATGAGCAGTTCTTC. This sequence encodes CASSLSPINEQFF.

Written as DNA, the CDR3 is TGCGCCAGCAGTCCAGCCGGGGGGGCGAACACCGGGGAGCTGTTTTTT. Protein: CASSPAGGANTGELFF. The chain employs TRBV5-1 and TRBJ2-2, with 8 bases lining up with TRBD2. V dropped 5 bases and J dropped 0; count of bases not matched to a gene: 6. The CDR3 contains 16 residues. Germline CDR1 SGHRS, CDR2 YFSETQ.

The V call is TRBV3-1 (or the pseudogene TRBV3-2), the J call TRBJ1-2, with D perhaps matching TRBD1 (5 bases). The CDR3 spans 14 residues. The V gene's germline CDR1 is LGHDT and CDR2 YNNKEL (reference sequence). Between the trimmed V and J ends, which lost 2 bases and 2 bases, there was a span of 9 bases. CDR3 loop: CASSQLDINYGYTF. CDR3 bases: TGTGCCAGCAGCCAATTGGACATAAACTATGGCTACACCTTC.

J is TRBJ2-5 and V is TRBV2; no clear D gene. The CDR3 totals 13 residues. V dropped 6 bases and J dropped 2 bases, with 10 bases sitting between them. Germline CDR1 SNHLY, CDR2 FYNNEI. CDR3 sequence reads: CASSVQLQETQYF. DNA for the CDR3: TGTGCCAGCAGCGTGCAGTTACAAGAGACCCAGTACTTC.